This TCR beta chain was captured in a study of stem cell transplantation in POMP-related autoinflammatory disease. For the study at large: Hypothesis: faulty thymoproteasomes impair CD8+ T-cell selection, skewing TRB repertoires.

TCRdb's table, derived via immunoSEQ multiplex PCR, lists solely in-frame clones and lacks some. The sample includes more than 25,000 clones, around 88% of them seen just once. PRAID featured immunodeficiency plus autoinflammation. The CDR3 runs 15 residues. Trimming pared 4 bases from V and 6 bases from J, leaving 16 bases between. Germline CDR1 is SGHRS and CDR2 is YFSETQ. The clonotype comes from a human donor with POMP-related autoinflammation and immune dysregulation (PRAID). The sample here was CD4+ T cells from PBMCs, taken before stem cell transplantation. The chain combines TRBV5-1 with TRBJ1-4; no definite D call. The CDR3 DNA is TGCGCCAGCAGCCCGAACCGTCCTGTACATGAAAAACTGTTTTTT. Protein: CASSPNRPVHEKLFF.